Listed below are T cell receptor beta chains from one sample, sequenced in a study of CD8 T cells in ankylosing spondylitis. TCRdb ran MiXCR on the 5' RACE reads and lists one entry per CDR3 protein. The sample lists 330,000 or so distinct CDR3 sequences, roughly 8% occurring once. The sequencing input was blood, either unsorted or a sorted T cell fraction (not recorded which). The receptor set was obtained from a male donor with ankylosing spondylitis. The CDR3 runs from the conserved cysteine through the conserved F or W. A D gene is named only where the DNA matches it firmly. Clone size is given for some rows only: seen once, a few or many times, or a class if the clone is expanded.

D gene: NA
clone size: NA
V gene: TRBV5-5
J gene: TRBJ2-3
CDR3 DNA: TGTGCCAGCAGCTTCGTGGAAAGCACAGATACGCAGTATTTT
CDR3 protein: CASSFVESTDTQYF

D gene: NA
clone size: many
V gene: TRBV7-9
J gene: TRBJ1-2
CDR3 DNA: TGCGCCAGCAGCTTGGGAGACGGGAACTATGGCTACACCTTC
CDR3 protein: CASSLGDGNYGYTF

D gene: TRBD1
clone size: NA
V gene: TRBV24-1
J gene: TRBJ1-2
CDR3 DNA: TGTGCCACCAGTGATTTGGCGCAGGGGGCGCAAATAGACTATGGCTACACCTTC
CDR3 protein: CATSDLAQGAQIDYGYTF

D gene: NA
clone size: few
V gene: TRBV7-9
J gene: TRBJ2-7
CDR3 DNA: TGTGCCAGCAGCTTTGGCGGGCTCCCTCGCGAGCAGTACTTC
CDR3 protein: CASSFGGLPREQYF

D gene: NA
clone size: few
V gene: TRBV7-6
J gene: TRBJ1-2
CDR3 DNA: TGTGCCAGCAGCTTAAATAATGCGGGAATCTATGGCTACACCTTC
CDR3 protein: CASSLNNAGIYGYTF

D gene: NA
clone size: few
V gene: TRBV4-1
J gene: TRBJ2-7
CDR3 DNA: TGCGCCAGCAGCCAAGAGAGTGGGGAGAACTTTGGAAACGAGCAGTACTTC
CDR3 protein: CASSQESGENFGNEQYF

D gene: NA
clone size: NA
V gene: TRBV12-3/TRBV12-4
J gene: TRBJ1-3
CDR3 DNA: TGTGCCAGCAGTTTTTCGGAAAATGGAAACACCATATATTTT
CDR3 protein: CASSFSENGNTIYF

D gene: TRBD2
clone size: few
V gene: TRBV29-1
J gene: TRBJ2-5
CDR3 DNA: TGCAGCGCCGGGACTAGCGGGAGTGTTGGAGAGACCCAGTACTTC
CDR3 protein: CSAGTSGSVGETQYF

D gene: NA
clone size: NA
V gene: TRBV7-9
J gene: TRBJ1-2
CDR3 DNA: TGTGCCAGCAGCTTAGCAGGACAGACCTATGGCTACACCTTC
CDR3 protein: CASSLAGQTYGYTF

D gene: NA
clone size: NA
V gene: TRBV7-9
J gene: TRBJ1-1
CDR3 DNA: TGTGCCAGCAGCTTTTTCTCGTCGGCGAACACTGAAGCTTTCTTT
CDR3 protein: CASSFFSSANTEAFF

D gene: NA
clone size: NA
V gene: TRBV6-2/TRBV6-3
J gene: TRBJ2-3
CDR3 DNA: TGTGCCAGCAGTCAAGCGGACGGCGGCACAGATACGCAGTATTTT
CDR3 protein: CASSQADGGTDTQYF

D gene: NA
clone size: few
V gene: TRBV20-1
J gene: TRBJ1-5
CDR3 DNA: TGCAGTGCTAGTCGTGGGGGAAGAGTCGATCAGCCCCAGCATTTT
CDR3 protein: CSASRGGRVDQPQHF

D gene: NA
clone size: NA
V gene: TRBV7-9
J gene: TRBJ2-7
CDR3 DNA: TGTGCCAGCAGCTTATATGGGGAGTCCTACGAGCAGTACTTC
CDR3 protein: CASSLYGESYEQYF

D gene: NA
clone size: few
V gene: TRBV28
J gene: TRBJ1-5
CDR3 DNA: TGTGCCAGCAAGGAGAGCAATCAGCCCCAGCATTTT
CDR3 protein: CASKESNQPQHF

D gene: NA
clone size: NA
V gene: TRBV5-1
J gene: TRBJ1-2
CDR3 DNA: TGCGCCAGCAGCTTGGGGCGCGGGGGGTTCGATGGCTACACCTTC
CDR3 protein: CASSLGRGGFDGYTF

D gene: NA
clone size: many
V gene: TRBV4-1
J gene: TRBJ2-2
CDR3 DNA: TGCGCCAGCAGCCCGATGCAGGGAGGGAACACCGGGGAGCTGTTTTTT
CDR3 protein: CASSPMQGGNTGELFF

D gene: NA
clone size: many
V gene: TRBV4-1
J gene: TRBJ1-3
CDR3 DNA: TGCGCCAGCAGCCAAGATCTCCCGGGCTCTGGAAACACCATATATTTT
CDR3 protein: CASSQDLPGSGNTIYF

D gene: TRBD1
clone size: many
V gene: TRBV7-3
J gene: TRBJ2-3
CDR3 DNA: TGTGCCAGCAGCTTTTCAGGGGGCAGGGATACGCAGTATTTT
CDR3 protein: CASSFSGGRDTQYF

D gene: NA
clone size: NA
V gene: TRBV4-3
J gene: TRBJ1-1
CDR3 DNA: TGCGCCAGCAGCCAGCCTGGGGGGCACACTGAAGCTTTCTTT
CDR3 protein: CASSQPGGHTEAFF

D gene: NA
clone size: few
V gene: TRBV7-9
J gene: TRBJ2-5
CDR3 DNA: TGTGCCACACAATCCGGGACAACCGAAGAGACCCAGTACTTC
CDR3 protein: CATQSGTTEETQYF

D gene: NA
clone size: few
V gene: TRBV4-1
J gene: TRBJ2-2
CDR3 DNA: TGCGCCAGCAGCCAAGTTGCTAGCCTACAAGGGGAGCTGTTTTTT
CDR3 protein: CASSQVASLQGELFF

D gene: NA
clone size: many
V gene: TRBV2
J gene: TRBJ1-2
CDR3 DNA: TGTGCCAGCAGTTCAACAGGGAACGGAAATGGCTACACCTTC
CDR3 protein: CASSSTGNGNGYTF

D gene: NA
clone size: few
V gene: TRBV11-2
J gene: TRBJ1-1
CDR3 DNA: TGTGCCAGCAGCTTAGAACAGTTGTACACTGAAGCTTTCTTT
CDR3 protein: CASSLEQLYTEAFF

D gene: NA
clone size: NA
V gene: TRBV27
J gene: TRBJ2-1
CDR3 DNA: TGTGCCAGCAGTCCCTTCCGAGCCAGCCAGCCGTTCTTC
CDR3 protein: CASSPFRASQPFF

D gene: TRBD2
clone size: NA
V gene: TRBV20-1
J gene: TRBJ2-1
CDR3 DNA: TGCAGTGCTACCGGACTAGTTTTGGTCTCCTACAATGAGCAGTTCTTC
CDR3 protein: CSATGLVLVSYNEQFF

D gene: TRBD1
clone size: few
V gene: TRBV19
J gene: TRBJ1-1
CDR3 DNA: TGTGCCAGTAGTACACAGGGGATGAACACTGAAGCTTTCTTT
CDR3 protein: CASSTQGMNTEAFF

D gene: TRBD2
clone size: NA
V gene: TRBV5-1
J gene: TRBJ2-2
CDR3 DNA: TGCGCCAGCAGCTGGACTAGCGTGACTCCCGCTAGTCACGGGGAGCTGTTTTTT
CDR3 protein: CASSWTSVTPASHGELFF

D gene: TRBD1
clone size: NA
V gene: TRBV6-1
J gene: TRBJ2-1
CDR3 DNA: TGTGCCAGCAGCCCCGGGACAGGGCTCTACAATGAGCAGTTCTTC
CDR3 protein: CASSPGTGLYNEQFF

D gene: NA
clone size: NA
V gene: TRBV29-1
J gene: TRBJ1-2
CDR3 DNA: TGCAGCGTTGAAGGTGAAGTAGGGGACAACTATGGCTACACCTTC
CDR3 protein: CSVEGEVGDNYGYTF

D gene: TRBD2
clone size: NA
V gene: TRBV20-1
J gene: TRBJ2-7
CDR3 DNA: TGCAGTGCCCCCTCGATGACTAGCGGGCTGAGGGAGCAGTACTTC
CDR3 protein: CSAPSMTSGLREQYF

D gene: NA
clone size: many
V gene: TRBV29-1
J gene: TRBJ2-3
CDR3 DNA: TGCAGCGTTGTGACTAGGGCCTCAGCAGATACGCAGTATTTT
CDR3 protein: CSVVTRASADTQYF

D gene: TRBD1
clone size: few
V gene: TRBV11-3
J gene: TRBJ2-1
CDR3 DNA: TGTGCCAGCAGCTTAGGGACAGGTCCCTCCGATGAGCAGTTCTTC
CDR3 protein: CASSLGTGPSDEQFF

D gene: TRBD2
clone size: few
V gene: TRBV12-3/TRBV12-4
J gene: TRBJ2-1
CDR3 DNA: TGTGCCAGCAGCCTCGCTCCCGGACTAGCGGCGAATGAGCAGTTCTTC
CDR3 protein: CASSLAPGLAANEQFF

D gene: NA
clone size: many
V gene: TRBV12-3/TRBV12-4
J gene: TRBJ2-1
CDR3 DNA: TGTGCCAGCAGTTTGGAGATCTACAATGAGCAGTTCTTC
CDR3 protein: CASSLEIYNEQFF

D gene: NA
clone size: many
V gene: TRBV12-3/TRBV12-4
J gene: TRBJ2-1
CDR3 DNA: TGTGCCAGCAGTCTCACTGAGAAGGGGTTCAATGAGCAGTTCTTC
CDR3 protein: CASSLTEKGFNEQFF

D gene: NA
clone size: many
V gene: TRBV5-1
J gene: TRBJ1-5
CDR3 DNA: TGCGCCAGCAGCTTGGAACGGGGCGATATGTTACAGCCCCAGCATTTT
CDR3 protein: CASSLERGDMLQPQHF

D gene: NA
clone size: few
V gene: TRBV10-3
J gene: TRBJ2-3
CDR3 DNA: TGTGCCATCAGTGAGTCAGTGCCAGGGGACGTGCCCCTTATGGATACGCAGTATTTT
CDR3 protein: CAISESVPGDVPLMDTQYF

D gene: TRBD1
clone size: NA
V gene: TRBV10-3
J gene: TRBJ2-7
CDR3 DNA: TGTGCCATCGGTGGGACAGGCTACGAGCAGTACTTC
CDR3 protein: CAIGGTGYEQYF

D gene: NA
clone size: many
V gene: TRBV28
J gene: TRBJ2-1
CDR3 DNA: TGTGCCAGCAGTTCTTGGGGTGGGGTCGAAACCTACAATGAGCAGTTCTTC
CDR3 protein: CASSSWGGVETYNEQFF

D gene: TRBD1
clone size: NA
V gene: TRBV14
J gene: TRBJ1-2
CDR3 DNA: TGTGCCAGCAGCCAAGCGACAGGGGGGTACTATGGCTACACCTTC
CDR3 protein: CASSQATGGYYGYTF

D gene: NA
clone size: NA
V gene: TRBV4-3
J gene: TRBJ2-5
CDR3 DNA: TGCGCCAGCAGCCAAGATCCCACTCGGGGAGAGACCCAGTACTTC
CDR3 protein: CASSQDPTRGETQYF

D gene: NA
clone size: NA
V gene: TRBV6-5
J gene: TRBJ2-7
CDR3 DNA: TGTGCCAGCAGAGAGGGAGGATCCGAGCAGTACTTC
CDR3 protein: CASREGGSEQYF

D gene: TRBD2
clone size: few
V gene: TRBV10-2
J gene: TRBJ2-2
CDR3 DNA: TGCGCCAGCAAGGTGGGAGGGCCCACCGGGGAGCTGTTTTTT
CDR3 protein: CASKVGGPTGELFF

D gene: NA
clone size: few
V gene: TRBV11-3
J gene: TRBJ2-5
CDR3 DNA: TGTGCCAGCAGCCCTAGGAGAGGCCAAGAGACCCAGTACTTC
CDR3 protein: CASSPRRGQETQYF

D gene: TRBD2
clone size: few
V gene: TRBV29-1
J gene: TRBJ2-1
CDR3 DNA: TGCAGGGCAGGATTCGTGCGGCGGGAGTATGGGAGCTACAATGAGCAGTTCTTC
CDR3 protein: CRAGFVRREYGSYNEQFF

D gene: TRBD1
clone size: NA
V gene: TRBV19
J gene: TRBJ1-4
CDR3 DNA: TGTGCCAGTAGGTGGAGGAGGGGGCCTAATGAAAAACTGTTTTTT
CDR3 protein: CASRWRRGPNEKLFF

D gene: NA
clone size: few
V gene: TRBV14
J gene: TRBJ2-3
CDR3 DNA: TGTGCCAGCAGCCAAGCACGGGGGCAAGGGGCAGATACGCAGTATTTT
CDR3 protein: CASSQARGQGADTQYF

D gene: NA
clone size: NA
V gene: TRBV2
J gene: TRBJ2-3
CDR3 DNA: TGTGCCAGCAGTCCGAGACTAGTTTATCCGCAGTATTTT
CDR3 protein: CASSPRLVYPQYF

D gene: NA
clone size: NA
V gene: TRBV20-1
J gene: TRBJ2-2
CDR3 DNA: TGCAGTGCTAGAGTTTTTCGAGAAACCGGGGAGCTGTTTTTT
CDR3 protein: CSARVFRETGELFF

D gene: NA
clone size: few
V gene: TRBV28
J gene: TRBJ2-5
CDR3 DNA: TGTGCCAGCAGTCTCCGACAGCAAGAGACCCAGTACTTC
CDR3 protein: CASSLRQQETQYF

D gene: TRBD1
clone size: few
V gene: TRBV7-9
J gene: TRBJ2-7
CDR3 DNA: TGTGCCAGCAGCTTAGCGATGGGACAGACCTACGAGCAGTACTTC
CDR3 protein: CASSLAMGQTYEQYF

D gene: TRBD1
clone size: NA
V gene: TRBV5-1
J gene: TRBJ1-6
CDR3 DNA: TGCGCCAGCGGACGAACAGGGGTATCTTCACCCCTCCACTTT
CDR3 protein: CASGRTGVSSPLHF

D gene: NA
clone size: few
V gene: TRBV9
J gene: TRBJ2-1
CDR3 DNA: TGTGCCAGCAGCGTAGTTAGTGTCCCCTACAATGAGCAGTTCTTC
CDR3 protein: CASSVVSVPYNEQFF

D gene: NA
clone size: many
V gene: TRBV28
J gene: TRBJ2-4
CDR3 DNA: TGTGCCAGCAGGCTTACCCAGGGTGCCAAAAACATTCAGTACTTC
CDR3 protein: CASRLTQGAKNIQYF

D gene: NA
clone size: NA
V gene: TRBV19
J gene: TRBJ2-1
CDR3 DNA: TGTGCCAGTAGTACCAAGGCCATAGGGTCGTACAATGAGCAGTTCTTC
CDR3 protein: CASSTKAIGSYNEQFF

D gene: NA
clone size: few
V gene: TRBV25-1
J gene: TRBJ1-1
CDR3 DNA: TGTGCCAGCAGTGACGGGCAAGGGAACACTGAAGCTTTCTTT
CDR3 protein: CASSDGQGNTEAFF

D gene: TRBD2
clone size: few
V gene: TRBV9
J gene: TRBJ2-1
CDR3 DNA: TGTGCCAGCAGCCCCACCGGAGGGTCGGGAGGGGTCTCCTACAATGAGCAGTTCTTC
CDR3 protein: CASSPTGGSGGVSYNEQFF

D gene: TRBD2
clone size: many
V gene: TRBV5-1
J gene: TRBJ2-5
CDR3 DNA: TGCGCCAGCAGCTTGGCAGATCTAGCGGGAGGTGAGACCCAGTACTTC
CDR3 protein: CASSLADLAGGETQYF

D gene: TRBD1
clone size: NA
V gene: TRBV7-8
J gene: TRBJ1-5
CDR3 DNA: TGTGCCAGCAGCTTAACAGCTTGGTCTGGGGGACAGCCGGGCCCCCAGCATTTT
CDR3 protein: CASSLTAWSGGQPGPQHF